These 21 T cell receptor beta chains were all obtained from the same sample, sequenced in a study of blood T cells in healthy people across ages. It was with a sample-barcoded 5' primer and a J-beta primer mix that a second PCR of roughly 7 to 12 cycles was run. In TCRdb, the 5' RACE reads were re-called with MiXCR into one record per CDR3 protein. The repertoire has 950,000 to 1,200,000 distinct CDR3 sequences, less than 45% of them found once; the top ten carry around 14%. Sequenced: blood. Receptor source: a man between 18 and 35 years old in good health.

The V and J genes are TRBV6-2 or TRBV6-3 and TRBJ1-2; TRBD1 aligns across 10 bases. V lost 5 bases to trimming and J lost 8 bases; unmatched junction nucleotides: 14. The CDR3 is made up of 16 amino acids. Per germline, CDR1 MNHEY and CDR2 SVGEGT. This CDR3 reads CASSTLWDRGLDGYTF. The CDR3 DNA reads TGTGCCAGCAGTACTCTGTGGGACAGGGGATTGGACGGCTACACCTTC.

This clonotype was counted only a few times. Compared with germline, one end of the junction differs, possibly owing to a read error. V gene TRBV15 combines with J gene TRBJ1-4, with 9 bases matching TRBD1. CDR1 is LNHNV, CDR2 YYDKDF, per germline (reference sequence). There are 15 residues in the CDR3. The CDR3 nucleotides read TGTGCCACCAGCGGAGACAGGGGGTTTAATGAAAAACTGTTTTTT. Translation: CATSGDRGFNEKLFF.

This clonotype was counted a few times. The chain uses TRBV12-3 or TRBV12-4 and TRBJ2-1; no clear D gene. V lost 1 base and J lost 7, with 11 bases in between. The CDR3 covers 14 residues. The chain's CDR3 is CASSLGSIANEQFF. The CDR3 DNA reads TGTGCCAGCAGTTTAGGGTCCATTGCGAATGAGCAGTTCTTC.

Only a few counts were recorded for this clonotype. The V call is TRBV20-1, the J call TRBJ1-4, with 8 bases identical to TRBD1. The CDR3 has 13 residues. With V trimmed by 7 bases and J by 7 bases, 8 bases remained unmatched. Germline assignment: CDR1 DFQATT and CDR2 SNEGSKA (reference sequence). CDR3 sequence: CSVPGQALEKLFF. CDR3 bases: TGCAGTGTCCCGGGACAGGCGCTTGAAAAACTGTTTTTT.

This chain connects TRBV2 to TRBJ2-2, with TRBD1 matching 8 bases. Looked up from germline, CDR1 is SNHLY and CDR2 is FYNNEI. V lost 5 bases and J lost 5; bases outside the gene matches: 4. CDR3 length: 14 residues. CDR3 residues: CASSPGQATGELFF. The CDR3 DNA is TGTGCCAGCAGTCCGGGACAGGCGACCGGGGAGCTGTTTTTT.

The V call is TRBV6-5, the J call TRBJ1-4; no clear D. This CDR3 is 15 amino acids long. Trimming left V 6 bases short and J 4 bases short, with 15 bases between. CDR1 is MNHEY and CDR2 is SVGAGI in the germline V gene. The CDR3 protein is CASSPGRQVNEKLFF. In DNA form, the CDR3 reads TGTGCCAGCAGCCCCGGGAGGCAGGTTAATGAAAAACTGTTTTTT.

Here the CDR3 reads CASSIDSTGGGEAFF. CDR3 in DNA: TGCGCCAGCAGCATAGACTCGACAGGGGGCGGAGAAGCTTTCTTT. The chain uses TRBV5-1 and TRBJ1-1, with 10 nucleotides matching TRBD1. CDR1 SGHRS and CDR2 YFSETQ come from the germline V gene. V dropped 4 bases and J dropped 8; count of bases not matched to a gene: 11. This CDR3 comprises 15 residues.

The V call is TRBV4-1, the J call TRBJ2-7, with TRBD1 identical over 7 bases. V shed 2 bases and J 7 bases; nucleotides not matched to a gene: 8. CDR3 length: 14 amino acids. CDR1 and CDR2 (germline): MGHRA, YSYEKL. CDR3 loop: CASSQSTGRVEQYF. The CDR3 DNA reads as TGCGCCAGCAGCCAATCGACAGGGCGTGTTGAGCAGTACTTC.

The chain employs TRBV12-3 or TRBV12-4 and TRBJ2-1, with D perhaps TRBD2 (5 bases). The J call may be mistaken, given a closer DNA end match to TRBJ2-7. The CDR3 consists of 13 residues. The chain's CDR3 is CASSLTRYNEQYF. The CDR3 DNA is TGTGCCAGCAGCTTAACTAGGTACAATGAGCAGTACTTC.

This clonotype has just a few counts. V and J are TRBV9 and TRBJ2-1; D unresolved. This CDR3 has 9 residues. Germline values: CDR1 SGDLS, CDR2 YYNGEE. V was clipped by 7 bases and J by 12 bases, with 8 bases between them. The CDR3 is CASGSRQFF. Here the CDR3 DNA reads TGTGCCAGCGGGTCTCGGCAGTTCTTC.

This clonotype has a handful of counts. The CDR3 DNA is TGTGCCAGCAACTTGGGAGGGGGCAAAGAGACCCAGTACTTC. Residues: CASNLGGGKETQYF. The chain combines TRBV25-1 with TRBJ2-5; tentatively, D is TRBD1 or TRBD2 (7 bases each). Germline values: CDR1 MGHDK, CDR2 SYGVNS. This CDR3 has 14 residues. Trimming pared 7 bases from V and 3 bases from J, leaving 15 bases between. The full variable domain, completed using reference TRBV25-1 and TRBJ2-5, is EADIYQTPRYLVIGTGKKITLECSQTMGHDKMYWYQQDPGMELHLIHYSYGVNSTEKGDLSSESTVSRIRTEHFPLTLESARPSHTSQYLCASNLGGGKETQYFGPGTRLLVL.

This clonotype is a singleton in its sample. The J gene is TRBJ2-1, the V gene TRBV24-1; weak D call: TRBD1 (6 bases). V was trimmed by 11 bases and J by 5 bases, leaving 15 bases between them. The germline V gene has CDR1 KGHDR and CDR2 SFDVKD. This CDR3 comprises 13 residues. The CDR3 loop is CAIWTVKDNEQFF. The CDR3 DNA follows: TGTGCCATCTGGACAGTTAAGGACAATGAGCAGTTCTTC.

This clonotype was counted only a few times. This chain connects TRBV5-1 to TRBJ2-1, with TRBD2 matching 11 bases. Near its end, the DNA agrees better with TRBJ2-7, so the J call may be wrong. There are 19 residues in the CDR3. Germline V CDR1 and CDR2: SGHRS, YFSETQ. DNA of the CDR3: TGCGCCAGCAGCTTGAAAGCAATCCCGGGACTAGCGGACTACAATGAGCAGTACTTC. Translating it yields CASSLKAIPGLADYNEQYF.

V gene TRBV20-1 combines with J gene TRBJ2-3; the D is unclear. CDR1 is DFQATT and CDR2 is SNEGSKA in the germline V gene (reference sequence). CDR3 length: 16 residues. Trimming left V 0 bases short and J 0 bases short, with 13 bases between. The CDR3 loop reads CSARDRADPSTDTQYF. CDR3 DNA: TGCAGTGCTAGAGATAGGGCTGACCCTAGCACAGATACGCAGTATTTT.

V gene TRBV2 combines with J gene TRBJ2-7, with a tentative D call TRBD1 (5 bases). Germline V CDR1 and CDR2: SNHLY, FYNNEI. CDR3 length equals 17 residues. V lost 0 bases, J lost 2 bases, and 17 bases lay in between. CDR3 nucleotide sequence: TGTGCCAGCAGTGAAGCTCCGGTCGGGTGGACAACCTACGAGCAGTACTTC. It codes for CASSEAPVGWTTYEQYF.

The chain uses TRBV9 and TRBJ1-1; D is possibly TRBD1 (5 bases). This CDR3 region has 15 residues. Trimming took 4 bases from V and 1 from J, leaving 14 bases between them. Germline V gene sequence: CDR1 SGDLS, CDR2 YYNGEE. CDR3 sequence reads: CASSLRTLQNTEAFF. CDR3 nucleotides: TGTGCCAGCAGCCTTCGGACACTCCAGAACACTGAAGCTTTCTTT.

The chain has TRBV7-2 and TRBJ1-2; possible D gene TRBD1, 6 bases. With 6 bases removed from V and 2 bases from J, the gap between germline ends came to 10 bases. Germline V gives CDR1 SGHTA, CDR2 FQGNSA. This CDR3 contains 13 residues. The CDR3 loop is CASRDTGNYGYTF. In DNA form, the CDR3 reads TGTGCCAGCAGAGACACAGGGAACTATGGCTACACCTTC.

With regard to this clonotype: The junction departs from the called germline gene at one end, perhaps through a read error. This chain links TRBV20-1 with TRBJ1-2, with a weak D call TRBD1 (6 bases). The length of the CDR3 is 14 residues. Per the germline V gene, CDR1 is DFQATT and CDR2 is SNEGSKA (reference sequence). The CDR3 loop is CSVRQTGTNYDYTF. The CDR3 nucleotides are TGCAGTGTTAGACAAACAGGGACTAACTATGACTACACCTTC.

The chain carries TRBV16 and TRBJ1-5; D perhaps matches TRBD1 (5 bases). Germline loops: CDR1 KGHSY, CDR2 FQNENV. V lost 8 bases to trimming and J lost 1 base, with 12 bases between them. The CDR3 runs 14 residues. The CDR3 sequence: CASRQSLSNQPQHF. CDR3 sequence (DNA): TGTGCCAGCCGACAGAGTCTAAGCAATCAGCCCCAGCATTTT.

With respect to this clonotype: In this CDR3 the conserved last residue, phenylalanine or tryptophan, is missing, so a read error is likely. The gene calls are TRBV5-1 and TRBJ2-1; 13 nucleotides align to TRBD2. V shed 4 bases and J 7 bases; nucleotides not matched to a gene: 5. CDR1 SGHRS and CDR2 YFSETQ come from the germline V gene. The CDR3 runs 15 residues. CDR3 nucleotides: TGCGCCAGCAGCCATACTAGCGGGGGGGCAAATGAGCAGTTCTTG. Translation: CASSHTSGGANEQFL.

A few counts support this clonotype. The chain carries TRBV20-1 and TRBJ2-4; 9 nucleotides match TRBD1. The CDR3 sequence is 15 residues long. Germline V gene sequence: CDR1 DFQATT, CDR2 SNEGSKA (reference sequence). The V segment lost 6 bases and the J segment 1 base; nucleotides outside the gene matches: 7. CDR3 protein: CSAPDRGSAKNIQYF. In DNA form, the CDR3 reads TGCAGTGCCCCAGACAGGGGGAGTGCCAAAAACATTCAGTACTTC.